One sample yielded the 14 T cell receptor beta chains listed below, sequenced in a study of beta chain features in type 1 diabetes. Investigators reverse transcribed all isolated RNA, so they sequenced expressed TCRB transcripts. The data were produced by immunoSEQ multiplex PCR, yet TCRdb's version contains in-frame clones alone and is incomplete. This table has 150,000 to 200,000 clones, around 9% appearing once. Study results and limitations: Moderate yet significant TCRB CDR3 shortening was seen in Type 1 diabetes patients in all four CD4+ subsets.

The antigens these receptors bind are not known. The sequencing sample was made of central memory CD4+ T cells from blood. The origin of the receptors is a woman younger than 45 with type 1 diabetes.

This clone has only a few counts. The sample has other DNA sequences that encode this CDR3 too. The chain recombines TRBV2 with TRBJ2-3; 14 bases agree with TRBD2. Germline V gene data show CDR1 as SNHLY and CDR2 as FYNNEI. The CDR3 contains 15 residues. V gave up 6 bases and J gave up 4 bases; unmatched junction bases: 3. This chain's CDR3 is CASRGGLAGADTQYF. Here the CDR3 DNA reads TGTGCCAGCAGGGGGGGACTAGCGGGAGCAGATACGCAGTATTTT.

This clone was seen a handful of times. This chain joins TRBV11-2 and TRBJ1-1, with D possibly matching TRBD1 (6 bases). The V and J ends lost 5 bases and 5 bases respectively, with 15 bases between them. Germline loops: CDR1 SGHAT, CDR2 FQNNGV. The CDR3 sequence is 14 residues long. Here the CDR3 DNA reads TGTGCCAGCAGCGAACAGGGACCGGAGACTGAAGCTTTCTTT. The encoded protein is CASSEQGPETEAFF.

The genes are TRBV9 and TRBJ2-7; 11 bases match TRBD2. V dropped 3 bases and J dropped 5; count of bases not matched to a gene: 7. The CDR3 is made up of 15 amino acids. The germline V gene has CDR1 SGDLS and CDR2 YYNGEE. CDR3 bases: TGTGCCAGCAGCGCTTTAGCGGGAGGGCCCGACGAGCAGTACTTC. It translates to CASSALAGGPDEQYF.

The chain recombines TRBV6-6 with TRBJ2-3, with D possibly TRBD1 on 5 matching bases. V was clipped by 2 bases and J by 5 bases, with 11 bases between them. This CDR3 has 14 amino acids. Germline V lookup: CDR1 MNHNY, CDR2 SVGAGI (reference sequence). Written as DNA, the CDR3 is TGTGCCAGCAGTTACAAGCGTAGGGGAGATACGCAGTATTTT. It encodes CASSYKRRGDTQYF.

This clone appeared a few times. The rearrangement uses TRBV27 and TRBJ1-2; D not resolved. V lost 3 bases and J 1 base, leaving 6 bases between the germline ends. This CDR3 region has 13 residues. CDR1 is MNHEY and CDR2 is SMNVEV in the germline V gene (reference sequence). In DNA, the CDR3 is TGTGCCAGCAGTTTTAGAAGTAACTATGGCTACACCTTC. It is translated as CASSFRSNYGYTF.

The rearrangement uses TRBV30 and TRBJ1-2, with a possible D match to TRBD1 (6 bases). The CDR3 is 15 residues long. V dropped 2 bases and J dropped 0 bases, with 13 bases sitting between them. Germline CDR1 reads GTSNPN; CDR2 reads SVGIG (reference sequence). CDR3 residues: CAWSIRTVANYGYTF. In DNA form, the CDR3 reads TGTGCCTGGAGTATTCGGACAGTAGCTAACTATGGCTACACCTTC.

V usage is TRBV25-1 and J usage is TRBJ2-5, with D possibly TRBD2 on 6 matching bases. The CDR3 totals 15 residues. Germline-derived CDR1 and CDR2 are MGHDK and SYGVNS. Deletions cut 3 bases from V and 0 bases from J, with 11 bases between. CDR3 amino acids: CASSDPGGDQETQYF. The DNA of the CDR3 is TGTGCCAGCAGTGACCCTGGCGGGGACCAAGAGACCCAGTACTTC.

J is TRBJ2-5 and V is TRBV7-3; 12 bases fit TRBD2. The junction had 7 bases not matched to a gene; V was cut back by 2 bases and J by 9 bases. Germline CDR1 and CDR2: SGHTA and FQGTGA. The CDR3 has 15 amino acids. Here the CDR3 DNA reads TGTGCCAGCAGCTTAGCACCCGGGACTAGCGGGTCCCAGTACTTC. Amino acid sequence: CASSLAPGTSGSQYF. Combining the CDR3 with reference TRBV7-3 and TRBJ2-5 gives the whole variable domain GAGVSQTPSNKVTEKGKYVELRCDPISGHTALYWYRQSLGQGPEFLIYFQGTGAADDSGLPNDRFFAVRPEGSVSTLKIQRTERGDSAVYLCASSLAPGTSGSQYFGPGTRLLVL.

This clone showed up just a few times. V gene TRBV7-2 combines with J gene TRBJ1-5, with D maybe TRBD1 (5 bases). V dropped 2 bases and J dropped 3 bases, with 14 bases sitting between them. The CDR3 contains 16 residues. Germline V gives CDR1 SGHTA, CDR2 FQGNSA. CDR3 in DNA: TGTGCCAGCAGCTTAAGGCTCGGCAGGGACAATCAGCCCCAGCATTTT. It yields the protein CASSLRLGRDNQPQHF.

There are a few counts of this clone. V usage is TRBV5-4 and J usage is TRBJ2-3, with D possibly being TRBD1 (6 bases). The V end was cut by 0 bases, the J end by 0 bases, with 8 bases between. Germline CDR1 is SGHNT and CDR2 is YYREEE (reference sequence). The length of the CDR3 is 15 residues. CDR3 residues: CASSLEGDSTDTQYF. The CDR3 DNA reads as TGTGCCAGCAGCTTGGAGGGGGACAGCACAGATACGCAGTATTTT. Based on the CDR3 plus reference TRBV5-4 and TRBJ2-3, the full variable domain is ETGVTQSPTHLIKTRGQQVTLRCSSQSGHNTVSWYQQALGQGPQFIFQYYREEENGRGNFPPRFSGLQFPNYSSELNVNALELDDSALYLCASSLEGDSTDTQYFGPGTRLTVL.

This clone was recorded many times. This chain links TRBV11-2 with TRBJ2-5; D is uncertain. The length of the CDR3 is 12 residues. Germline V gives CDR1 SGHAT, CDR2 FQNNGV. V was cut by 2 bases and J by 5 bases, with 6 bases left in between. The CDR3 DNA is TGTGCCAGCAGCTTAAGTCGGGAGACCCAGTACTTC. As protein: CASSLSRETQYF. Using reference TRBV11-2 and TRBJ2-5 for the parts outside the CDR3, the full variable domain is EAGVAQSPRYKIIEKRQSVAFWCNPISGHATLYWYQQILGQGPKLLIQFQNNGVVDDSQLPKDRFSAERLKGVDSTLKIQPAKLEDSAVYLCASSLSRETQYFGPGTRLLVL.

The chain combines TRBV30 with TRBJ1-5; the D gene is possibly TRBD1 (5 bases). Germline V gives CDR1 GTSNPN, CDR2 SVGIG (reference sequence). Trimming left V 5 bases short and J 5 bases short, with 16 bases between. The CDR3 has 14 amino acids. The chain's CDR3 is CAWSPPGGDQPQHF. Written as DNA, the CDR3 is TGTGCCTGGTCACCTCCGGGGGGGGATCAGCCCCAGCATTTT.

The chain links TRBV11-1 to TRBJ2-7; D is uncertain. The V and J ends lost 2 bases and 2 bases respectively, with 4 bases between them. This CDR3 has 12 residues. Germline loops: CDR1 SGHAT, CDR2 FQDESV (reference sequence). CDR3 loop: CASSLLPYEQYF. The CDR3 region has the DNA TGTGCCAGCAGCTTACTCCCCTACGAGCAGTACTTC.

This clone was observed a few times. The rearrangement uses TRBV29-1 and TRBJ2-7, with 8 bases that match TRBD2. V shed 4 bases, J shed 3 bases, and the junction held 5 bases outside the gene matches. The CDR3 contains 13 residues. Germline values: CDR1 SQVTM, CDR2 ANQGSEA. CDR3 in DNA: TGCAGCGTTGTTTTGCTAGCGGGCTACGAGCAGTACTTC. Protein product: CSVVLLAGYEQYF.